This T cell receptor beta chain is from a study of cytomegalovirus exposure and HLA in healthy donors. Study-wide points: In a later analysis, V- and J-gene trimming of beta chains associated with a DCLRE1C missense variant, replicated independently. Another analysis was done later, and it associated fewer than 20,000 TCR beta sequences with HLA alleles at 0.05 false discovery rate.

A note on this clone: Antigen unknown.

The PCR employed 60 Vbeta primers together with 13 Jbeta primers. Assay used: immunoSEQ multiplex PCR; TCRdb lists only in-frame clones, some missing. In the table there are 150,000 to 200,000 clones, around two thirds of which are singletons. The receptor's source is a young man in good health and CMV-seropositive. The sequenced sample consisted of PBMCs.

The chain's CDR3 is CASSTSTRVGETQYF. The CDR3 coding sequence is TGTGCCAGCAGCACGTCGACTAGGGTCGGAGAGACCCAGTACTTC. This sequence joins TRBV7-9 and TRBJ2-5; tentative D call: TRBD2 (6 bases). Germline V gives CDR1 SEHNR, CDR2 FQNEAQ (reference sequence). The CDR3 is 15 residues long. Trimming stripped 5 bases from V and 4 bases from J, with 17 bases between.